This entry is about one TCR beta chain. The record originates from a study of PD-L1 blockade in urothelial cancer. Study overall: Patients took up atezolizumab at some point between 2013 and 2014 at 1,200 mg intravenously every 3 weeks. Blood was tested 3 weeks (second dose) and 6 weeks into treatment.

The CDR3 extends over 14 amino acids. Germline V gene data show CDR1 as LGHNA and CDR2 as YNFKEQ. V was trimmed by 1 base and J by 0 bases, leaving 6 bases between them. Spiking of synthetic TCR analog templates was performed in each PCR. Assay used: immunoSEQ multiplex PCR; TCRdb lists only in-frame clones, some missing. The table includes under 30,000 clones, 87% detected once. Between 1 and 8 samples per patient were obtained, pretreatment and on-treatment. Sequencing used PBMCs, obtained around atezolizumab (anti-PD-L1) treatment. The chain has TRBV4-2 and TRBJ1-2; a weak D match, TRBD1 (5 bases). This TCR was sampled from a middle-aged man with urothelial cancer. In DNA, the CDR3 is TGTGCCAGCAGCCAAGGACAGACTAACTATGGCTACACCTTC. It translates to CASSQGQTNYGYTF.